These T cell receptor beta chains were read from a single sample in a study of cytomegalovirus exposure and HLA in healthy donors. The method was immunoSEQ multiplex PCR; TCRdb's version includes in-frame clones alone and lacks a portion of them. The data hold about 190,000 clones, with under 80% observed a single time. Specimen: PBMCs. The receptors were sampled from a man aged 30 to 39 in good health and CMV-seropositive. Both conserved end residues are part of each CDR3. Fields, in order: J gene, clone size, D gene, V gene, CDR3 DNA, CDR3 protein. D genes are given only for firm matches. Clone size is given for some rows only: seen once, a few or many times, or a class if the clone is expanded.

>TRBJ2-7|few|TRBD2|TRBV6-5
TGTGCCAGCAGTTACTCGGGACTACTCTACGAGCAGTACTTC
CASSYSGLLYEQYF
>TRBJ2-4|.|.|TRBV18
TGTGCCAGCTCACCTCAGACTATAGCCAAAAACATTCAGTACTTC
CASSPQTIAKNIQYF
>TRBJ2-7|.|TRBD2|TRBV7-2
TGTGCCAGCAGCCGTAGCGGGAGTTACGAGCAGTACTTC
CASSRSGSYEQYF
>TRBJ2-1|.|.|TRBV6-5
TGTGCCAGCAGCCGACTAAGCTCCTACAATGAGCAGTTCTTC
CASSRLSSYNEQFF
>TRBJ2-3|.|.|TRBV6-5
TGTGCCAGCAGGGAGAACTTAGGCACAGATACGCAGTATTTT
CASRENLGTDTQYF
>TRBJ1-1|.|TRBD1|TRBV4-1
TGCGCCAGCAGCCACGTAAACCCCGGGACAGGGGGCACTGAAGCTTTCTTT
CASSHVNPGTGGTEAFF
>TRBJ2-6|.|.|TRBV2
TGTGCCAGCAGTGACAGGCGTGGGGCCAACGTCCTGACTTTC
CASSDRRGANVLTF
>TRBJ1-1|few|.|TRBV7-3
TGTGCCAGCAGCGAAACAGGGATGAACACTGAAGCTTTCTTT
CASSETGMNTEAFF
>TRBJ2-1|.|.|TRBV9
TGTGCCAGCAGCATCCCCGGGGAGCAGTTCTTC
CASSIPGEQFF
>TRBJ2-3|.|.|TRBV29-1
TGCAGCGTTGAAAAGGGGACACAGGATACGCAGTATTTT
CSVEKGTQDTQYF
>TRBJ1-3|.|TRBD1|TRBV9
TGTGCCAGCAGCCCCTCCGCGGGACAGCTAAACACCATATATTTT
CASSPSAGQLNTIYF
>TRBJ2-2|.|.|TRBV5-4
TGTGCCAGCAGCTTGGATAAGGGGCGCGCCGGGGAGCTGTTTTTT
CASSLDKGRAGELFF
>TRBJ2-7|few|TRBD2|TRBV7-2
TGTGCCAGCAGCCGGTTGATAGCGGGGGGCACCTACGAGCAGTACTTC
CASSRLIAGGTYEQYF
>TRBJ1-6|.|TRBD1|TRBV5-1
TGCGCCAGCAGCCTGGACAGGGGGCAAACCTATAATTCACCCCTCCACTTT
CASSLDRGQTYNSPLHF
>TRBJ2-3|once|.|TRBV19
TGTGCCAGTAGTATATCTAGCGTGGAGACAGATACGCAGTATTTT
CASSISSVETDTQYF
>TRBJ1-5|.|TRBD1|TRBV19
TGTGCCAGTAGCCTAACAGGGGGATATAGCAATCAGCCCCAGCATTTT
CASSLTGGYSNQPQHF
>TRBJ1-2|.|.|TRBV7-2
TGTGCCAGCAGCCCCACTCGACACACACATGGCTACACCTTC
CASSPTRHTHGYTF